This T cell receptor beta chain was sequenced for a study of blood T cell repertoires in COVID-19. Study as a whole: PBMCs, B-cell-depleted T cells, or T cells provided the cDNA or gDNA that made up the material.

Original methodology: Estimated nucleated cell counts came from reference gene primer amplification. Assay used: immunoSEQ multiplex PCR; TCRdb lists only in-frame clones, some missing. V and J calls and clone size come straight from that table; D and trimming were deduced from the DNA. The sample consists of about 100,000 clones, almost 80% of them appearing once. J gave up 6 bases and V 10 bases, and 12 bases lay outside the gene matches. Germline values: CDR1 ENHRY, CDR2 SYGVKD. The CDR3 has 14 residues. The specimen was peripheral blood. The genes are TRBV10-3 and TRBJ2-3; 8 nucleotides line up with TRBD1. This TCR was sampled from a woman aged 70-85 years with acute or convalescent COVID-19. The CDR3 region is CATGTGGRFDTQYF. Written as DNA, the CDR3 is TGTGCCACTGGGACAGGAGGCCGGTTTGATACGCAGTATTTT.